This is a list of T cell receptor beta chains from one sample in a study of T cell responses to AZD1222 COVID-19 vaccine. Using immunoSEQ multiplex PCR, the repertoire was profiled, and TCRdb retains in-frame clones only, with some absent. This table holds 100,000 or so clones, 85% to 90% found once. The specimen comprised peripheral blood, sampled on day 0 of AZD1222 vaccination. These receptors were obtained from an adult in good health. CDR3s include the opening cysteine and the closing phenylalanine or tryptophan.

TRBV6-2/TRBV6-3	CASSYRVQALNQPQHF
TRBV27	CASSLISGRANLYEQYF
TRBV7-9	CASSLRQGRETQYF
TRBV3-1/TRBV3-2	CASSQEQGLVYGYTF
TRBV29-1	CSALGRVRVNEQFF
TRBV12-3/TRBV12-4	CASSRNLGLEAFF
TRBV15	CATSRDHGNGNQPQHF
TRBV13	CASSLGTGELFF
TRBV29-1	CSVRTQDRAYEQYF
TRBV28	CASSPSRRADTEAFF
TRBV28	CASSQGREYKLFF
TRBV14	CASSPETGLRFEAFF
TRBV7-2	CASSPTATNEKLFF
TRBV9	CASSVASGSPDTQYF
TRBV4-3	CASSPTGPSGANVLTF
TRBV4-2	CASSVSGSSYNEQFF
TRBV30	CAWGGNLAGTDTQYF
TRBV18	CASSPPAREATYEQYF
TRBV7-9	CASSLDGSPSYEQYF
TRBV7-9	CASSLAGRAPYEQYF
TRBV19	CASSIVGENTEAFF
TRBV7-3	CASSLQGGNSPLHF
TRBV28	CASSFSGNTEAFF
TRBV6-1	CASSEIHGRPSTDTQYF